This record covers a single T cell receptor (beta chain). Its cognate antigen is unknown. The CDR3 extends over 15 amino acids. V trimming: 2 bases; J trimming: 6 bases; junction bases outside the gene matches: 6. CDR1 MNHEY and CDR2 SVGAGI come from the germline V gene. Clones were read by immunoSEQ multiplex PCR, and TCRdb kept only the in-frame ones, dropping some. The sample consists of hundreds of thousands of clones, around 93% of them appearing once. The sample originates from a study of Ad26.COV2.S vaccination and SARS-CoV-2 variants. Study-level background: Into the muscle, Ad26.COV2.S was dosed once or twice, 56 days apart. Study findings and constraints: Greater spike-specific TCR breadth was seen in vaccine recipients than in placebo recipients. Reportedly, after vaccination the spike-specific CD8+ and CD4+ T cell responses displayed substantial breadth.

As to treatment: about 20 received Ad26.COV2.S at low or high dose, single or two shots; 5 received placebo; per-sample allocation not given. Repertoires come from day 63 after the first vaccine or placebo injection. This receptor was obtained from a person aged 18-60 years who received the Ad26.COV2.S COVID-19 vaccine or a placebo. The source material was peripheral blood, sampled in a trial of Ad26.COV2.S vaccine versus placebo. This chain uses TRBV6-5 with TRBJ2-1; TRBD1 matches 8 bases. CDR3 DNA: TGTGCCAGCAGTTACAGACAGGGGTTAGGCAATGAGCAGTTCTTC. It is translated as CASSYRQGLGNEQFF.